This is a list of T cell receptor beta chains from one sample in a study of CD8 T cells in Susac syndrome. TCRdb ran MiXCR on the immunoSEQ multiplex PCR reads and lists one entry per CDR3 protein. Of around 300,000 distinct CDR3 sequences in the sample, about 91% are singletons; the top ten hold around 0.18%. Sequencing was done on a sample of CD8+ T cells from PBMCs. The receptors originated from a human donor with multiple sclerosis. CDR3s include the opening cysteine and the closing phenylalanine or tryptophan. The order of the fields is CDR3 protein, CDR3 DNA, V gene, clone size, D gene, J gene. The D gene is left open where the match is weak. A row's size may be missing; if present it is once, few, many or a size class.

CASSLRAGVQKETQYF	TGTGCCAGCAGCTTAAGAGCGGGGGTTCAAAAAGAGACCCAGTACTTC	TRBV13	NA	TRBD2	TRBJ2-5
CASSEGGLNYNEQFF	TGTGCCAGCAGTGAGGGTGGACTGAACTACAATGAGCAGTTCTTC	TRBV6-4	NA	NA	TRBJ2-1
CSVEGTGSEQYF	TGCAGCGTTGAGGGGACAGGGAGCGAGCAGTACTTC	TRBV29-1	NA	TRBD1	TRBJ2-7
CASSYGVSTDTQYF	TGTGCCAGCAGTTATGGGGTCAGCACAGATACGCAGTATTTT	TRBV6-2/TRBV6-3	few	NA	TRBJ2-3
CASSETVWNTEAFF	TGTGCCAGCAGTGAGACAGTGTGGAACACTGAAGCTTTCTTT	TRBV27	NA	NA	TRBJ1-1
CASSGQAYRGTQYF	TGTGCCAGCAGTGGACAGGCCTACCGGGGGACCCAGTACTTC	TRBV6-5	NA	TRBD1	TRBJ2-5
CASSLGRSSGAFF	TGTGCCAGCAGCTTGGGACGCTCATCGGGAGCTTTCTTT	TRBV5-6	NA	NA	TRBJ1-1
CASSSPDLTGLGRAKNIQYF	TGTGCCAGCAGTTCACCAGACTTGACAGGGCTCGGGAGAGCCAAAAACATTCAGTACTTC	TRBV6-2/TRBV6-3	once	NA	TRBJ2-4
CASSHLWDTGHTGELFF	TGCGCCAGCAGCCATCTCTGGGACACAGGGCACACCGGGGAGCTGTTTTTT	TRBV4-3	NA	NA	TRBJ2-2
CSAATGGAFQPQHF	TGCAGTGCTGCGACAGGCGGGGCATTTCAGCCCCAGCATTTT	TRBV20-1	NA	NA	TRBJ1-5
CGCRGKRTEAFF	TGTGGATGCCGGGGGAAAAGGACTGAAGCTTTCTTT	TRBV30	NA	NA	TRBJ1-1
CASGDGRENEQFF	TGTGCCTCAGGGGACGGACGAGAGAATGAGCAGTTCTTC	TRBV30	NA	NA	TRBJ2-1
CASKADTGELFF	TGTGCCAGTAAAGCGGACACCGGGGAGCTGTTTTTT	TRBV19	NA	NA	TRBJ2-2
CASSTLAITDTQYF	TGTGCCAGCAGCACACTAGCGATCACAGATACGCAGTATTTT	TRBV7-8	NA	TRBD2	TRBJ2-3
CASSQAAGGLYEQYF	TGCGCCAGCAGCCAAGCAGCGGGGGGACTTTACGAGCAGTACTTC	TRBV4-3	NA	TRBD2	TRBJ2-7
CASSTSTESTDTQYF	TGTGCCAGCAGCACCTCGACGGAAAGCACAGATACGCAGTATTTT	TRBV7-9	NA	NA	TRBJ2-3
CASSTRTGRYYEQYF	TGTGCCAGCAGCACCCGGACAGGCCGGTACTACGAGCAGTACTTC	TRBV7-8	NA	TRBD1	TRBJ2-7
CASSRPGDGEATDTQYF	TGTGCCAGCAGTCGTCCAGGGGACGGGGAAGCGACAGATACGCAGTATTTT	TRBV12-3/TRBV12-4	NA	NA	TRBJ2-3
CASSLDRGYTEAFF	TGTGCCAGCAGCTTGGACAGGGGCTACACTGAAGCTTTCTTT	TRBV7-8	NA	TRBD1	TRBJ1-1
CSASELAGGVYEQYF	TGCAGTGCTAGCGAGCTAGCGGGAGGGGTCTACGAGCAGTACTTC	TRBV20-1	NA	TRBD2	TRBJ2-7
CASSSGTSGRFHNEQFF	TGTGCCAGCAGCTCGGGGACTAGCGGGAGGTTTCACAATGAGCAGTTCTTC	TRBV7-3	once	TRBD2	TRBJ2-1
CASSLRGTLADTQYF	TGTGCCAGCAGCTTACGAGGGACATTAGCGGATACGCAGTATTTT	TRBV11-3	NA	NA	TRBJ2-3
CASSHRTGDQETQYF	TGTGCCAGCAGCCATAGGACAGGGGACCAAGAGACCCAGTACTTC	TRBV4-2	NA	TRBD1	TRBJ2-5
CASSWSGRGSYEQYF	TGTGCCAGCAGCTGGAGCGGGAGAGGATCCTACGAGCAGTACTTC	TRBV7-9	NA	TRBD2	TRBJ2-7
CACNGGRAGQPQHF	TGTGCCTGCAACGGGGGTCGGGCGGGTCAGCCCCAGCATTTT	TRBV30	NA	NA	TRBJ1-5
CASRGGLVHTGELFF	TGTGCCAGCAGGGGAGGACTGGTTCACACCGGGGAGCTGTTTTTT	TRBV7-9	NA	NA	TRBJ2-2
CSVESLAGAINKNIQYF	TGCAGCGTTGAATCGCTAGCGGGAGCGATAAACAAAAACATTCAGTACTTC	TRBV29-1	NA	TRBD2	TRBJ2-4
CSARLALHNEQFF	TGCAGTGCTAGACTAGCGCTACACAATGAGCAGTTCTTC	TRBV20-1	NA	NA	TRBJ2-1
CASSGSGAGADEQYF	TGCGCCAGCAGCGGCTCGGGGGCGGGAGCCGACGAGCAGTACTTC	TRBV5-1	NA	NA	TRBJ2-7
CAWDTGTGVNEQFF	TGTGCCTGGGACACCGGGACAGGGGTCAATGAGCAGTTCTTC	TRBV30	NA	TRBD1	TRBJ2-1
CASSLWTGTSYEQYF	TGTGCCAGCAGCCTTTGGACAGGGACCTCCTACGAGCAGTACTTC	TRBV14	NA	TRBD1	TRBJ2-7
CASSPLGGPQETQYF	TGTGCCAGCAGCCCCCTGGGGGGGCCCCAAGAGACCCAGTACTTC	TRBV9	NA	NA	TRBJ2-5
CASVLPTSAERNTGELFF	TGTGCCAGCGTGCTTCCCACTAGCGCCGAGCGGAACACCGGGGAGCTGTTTTTT	TRBV2	NA	TRBD2	TRBJ2-2
CASSPTGPNQPQHF	TGTGCCAGCAGCCCGACAGGCCCCAATCAGCCCCAGCATTTT	TRBV27	few	NA	TRBJ1-5
CASSSFSGSSYEQYF	TGTGCCAGCAGCTCATTTAGCGGGAGTAGCTACGAGCAGTACTTC	TRBV13	NA	TRBD2	TRBJ2-7
CASSEGTSGVVDEQFF	TGTGCCAGCAGTGAAGGGACTAGCGGGGTCGTCGATGAGCAGTTCTTC	TRBV6-4	NA	TRBD2	TRBJ2-1
CASSFVGIYEQYF	TGTGCCAGCAGTTTTGTAGGGATCTACGAGCAGTACTTC	TRBV28	NA	NA	TRBJ2-7
CASKGRLDYEQYF	TGTGCCAGCAAAGGGCGTCTGGACTACGAGCAGTACTTC	TRBV6-2/TRBV6-3	NA	NA	TRBJ2-7
CASSYPKGQGTDTQYF	TGTGCCAGCAGTTACCCTAAAGGACAGGGGACAGATACGCAGTATTTT	TRBV6-2/TRBV6-3	once	TRBD1	TRBJ2-3
CATTSLAASTDTQYF	TGTGCCACCACGTCACTAGCGGCTAGCACAGATACGCAGTATTTT	TRBV15	NA	TRBD2	TRBJ2-3
CSVEDRGAIRTQYF	TGCAGCGTTGAAGATCGGGGAGCTATCCGGACCCAGTACTTC	TRBV29-1	NA	NA	TRBJ2-5
CASTKQGLNTGELFF	TGTGCCAGCACCAAACAGGGGTTGAACACCGGGGAGCTGTTTTTT	TRBV6-5	NA	TRBD1	TRBJ2-2
CASSLRRAYEQYF	TGTGCCAGCAGCTTGCGCAGGGCCTACGAGCAGTACTTC	TRBV5-5	few	NA	TRBJ2-7
CASSMASGPGPHEQYF	TGTGCCAGTAGTATGGCCTCAGGACCCGGACCTCACGAGCAGTACTTC	TRBV19	NA	NA	TRBJ2-7
CASRETGDSEAFF	TGTGCCAGCAGGGAGACAGGGGATTCTGAAGCTTTCTTT	TRBV27	NA	TRBD1	TRBJ1-1
CASSLMPGQRYEQYF	TGTGCCAGCAGCTTAATGCCGGGACAGAGATACGAGCAGTACTTC	TRBV7-9	once	TRBD1	TRBJ2-7
CASSSSDFLNEQYF	TGTGCCAGCAGTTCGTCCGACTTCCTTAACGAGCAGTACTTC	TRBV5-4	NA	NA	TRBJ2-7
CASSVAGREDNEQFF	TGTGCCAGCAGCGTAGCGGGTCGAGAAGACAATGAGCAGTTCTTC	TRBV9	NA	NA	TRBJ2-1
CASSQELGEQYF	TGTGCCAGCAGCCAAGAGTTGGGGGAGCAGTACTTC	TRBV14	NA	NA	TRBJ2-7
CASTGGEDYGYTF	TGTGCCAGCACGGGGGGCGAAGACTATGGCTACACCTTC	TRBV27	NA	NA	TRBJ1-2
CASSPTPYEQYF	TGTGCCAGCAGCCCTACACCCTACGAGCAGTACTTC	TRBV3-1	few	NA	TRBJ2-7
CASSLGLGEGAYEQYF	TGTGCCAGCAGCCTAGGACTTGGCGAGGGGGCCTACGAGCAGTACTTC	TRBV4-2	once	NA	TRBJ2-7
CASRSTGAEAFF	TGTGCCAGCAGGTCCACAGGAGCTGAAGCTTTCTTT	TRBV27	NA	NA	TRBJ1-1
CASSAPPLWENGDTQYF	TGTGCCAGCAGTGCGCCCCCCCTTTGGGAGAATGGGGATACGCAGTATTTT	TRBV28	NA	NA	TRBJ2-3